The 7 T cell receptor beta chains below all came from one sample that was sequenced in a study of CD4 T cells in relation to SARS-CoV-2 and coronaviruses. CD4+ T cells from unexposed donors were obtained before the COVID-19 pandemic (2011-2018). The cells were cultured for 10 days before CD4+ T cells were isolated. These receptors' antigens are unknown. The repertoire was sequenced with immunoSEQ multiplex PCR; TCRdb's copy has only in-frame clones and lacks some. Of about 22,000 clones listed, around 74% are singletons. Sequences were obtained from CD4+ T cells from PBMCs, cultured in vitro. These receptor sequences come from a human donor in good health.

This clone was detected only once. The chain is built from TRBV7-8 and TRBJ1-1; a possible D gene is TRBD1 (6 bases). The CDR3 covers 14 residues. V lost 4 bases, J lost 5 bases, and 14 bases lay in between. From germline, CDR1 is SGHVS and CDR2 FQNEAQ. The CDR3: CASSSEGGETEAFF. As DNA, the CDR3 is TGTGCCAGCAGCTCCGAAGGGGGGGAGACTGAAGCTTTCTTT.

The rearrangement joins TRBV2 to TRBJ1-4; D unresolved. CDR1 is SNHLY and CDR2 is FYNNEI in the germline V gene. CDR3 size: 14 residues. V lost 8 bases and J lost 5, with 15 bases in between. The CDR3 DNA reads TGTGCCAGCCGCCTGGGTGAGATAAATGAAAAACTGTTTTTT. Encoded protein: CASRLGEINEKLFF.

This chain joins TRBV5-1 and TRBJ1-1, with unresolved D. In germline, CDR1 is SGHRS, CDR2 YFSETQ. V lost 0 bases and J lost 5, with 11 bases in between. The CDR3 length is 14 residues. CDR3 loop: CASSLDPPWTEAFF. CDR3 DNA: TGCGCCAGCAGCTTGGATCCCCCTTGGACTGAAGCTTTCTTT. The whole variable domain, filled in from reference TRBV5-1 and TRBJ1-1, reads KAGVTQTPRYLIKTRGQQVTLSCSPISGHRSVSWYQQTPGQGLQFLFEYFSETQRNKGNFPGRFSGRQFSNSRSEMNVSTLELGDSALYLCASSLDPPWTEAFFGQGTRLTVV.

Here the CDR3 reads CASSMNRDSYQETQYF. Here the CDR3 DNA reads TGTGCCAGTAGTATGAACCGGGACTCCTATCAAGAGACCCAGTACTTC. The chain is built from TRBV19 and TRBJ2-5, with D perhaps matching TRBD2 (6 bases). V lost 3 bases and J lost 2, with 16 bases in between. Germline V gene lookup returns CDR1 LNHDA and CDR2 SQIVND (reference sequence). The CDR3 is made up of 16 amino acids.

The table lists this clone with a few counts. V gene TRBV30 combines with J gene TRBJ1-1; unclear D gene. Germline values: CDR1 GTSNPN, CDR2 SVGIG (reference sequence). V dropped 4 bases and J dropped 1 base, with 7 bases sitting between them. CDR3 length: 12 residues. In DNA form, the CDR3 reads TGTGCCTGGACGGTTACGAACACTGAAGCTTTCTTT. It specifies CAWTVTNTEAFF.

This rearrangement joins TRBV6-5 to TRBJ2-7; D unresolved. V was shortened by 4 bases and J by 5 bases, with 9 bases between the two germline ends. The germline V gene encodes CDR1 MNHEY and CDR2 SVGAGI. The CDR3 has 12 residues. The chain's CDR3 is CASSSLGNEQYF. CDR3 nucleotide sequence: TGTGCCAGCAGTTCTCTAGGGAACGAGCAGTACTTC.

This clone has only a few counts. CDR3 bases: TGTGCCTGGAGAGCGACAGGGGGCCGAAACACCATATATTTT. Translated, it gives CAWRATGGRNTIYF. This chain uses TRBV30 with TRBJ1-3; 10 bases are shared with TRBD1. Unmatched junction bases numbered 4, after V lost 3 bases and J lost 5 bases. There are 14 residues in the CDR3. Germline values: CDR1 GTSNPN, CDR2 SVGIG (reference sequence). Filled out from reference TRBV30 and TRBJ1-3, the complete variable domain reads SQTIHQWPATLVQPVGSPLSLECTVEGTSNPNLYWYRQAAGRGLQLLFYSVGIGQISSEVPQNLSASRPQDRQFILSSKKLLLSDSGFYLCAWRATGGRNTIYFGEGSWLTVV.